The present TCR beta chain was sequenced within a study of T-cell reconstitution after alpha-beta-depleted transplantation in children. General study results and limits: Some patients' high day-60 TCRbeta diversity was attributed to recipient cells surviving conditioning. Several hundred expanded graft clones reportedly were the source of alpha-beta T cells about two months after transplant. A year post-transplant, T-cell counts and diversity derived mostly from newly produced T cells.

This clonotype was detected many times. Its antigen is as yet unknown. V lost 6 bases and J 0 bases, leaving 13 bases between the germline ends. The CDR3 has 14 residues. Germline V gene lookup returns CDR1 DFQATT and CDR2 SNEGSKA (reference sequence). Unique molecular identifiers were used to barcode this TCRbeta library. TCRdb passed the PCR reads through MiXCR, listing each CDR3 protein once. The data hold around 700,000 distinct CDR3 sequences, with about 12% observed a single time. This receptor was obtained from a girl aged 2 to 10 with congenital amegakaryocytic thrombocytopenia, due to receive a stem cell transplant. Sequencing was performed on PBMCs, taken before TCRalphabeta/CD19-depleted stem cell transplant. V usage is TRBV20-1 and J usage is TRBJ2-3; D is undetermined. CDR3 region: CSAADGKSTDTQYF. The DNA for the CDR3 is TGCAGTGCCGCGGACGGAAAAAGCACAGATACGCAGTATTTT.